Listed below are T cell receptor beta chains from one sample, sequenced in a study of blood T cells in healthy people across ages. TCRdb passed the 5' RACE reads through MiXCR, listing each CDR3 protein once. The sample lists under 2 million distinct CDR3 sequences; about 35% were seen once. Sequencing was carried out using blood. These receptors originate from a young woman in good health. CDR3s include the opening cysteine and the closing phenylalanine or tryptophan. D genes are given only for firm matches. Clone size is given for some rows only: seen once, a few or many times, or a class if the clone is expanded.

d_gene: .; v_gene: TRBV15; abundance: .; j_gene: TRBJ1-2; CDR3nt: TGTGCCACCAGCAGAGTGGGAGGGAACCAACCTCTTGGCTACACCTTC; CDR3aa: CATSRVGGNQPLGYTF
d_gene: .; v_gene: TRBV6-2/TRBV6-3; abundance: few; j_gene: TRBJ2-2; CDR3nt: TGTGCCAGCAGTTACGGGGGTTACGGGGAGCTGTTTTTT; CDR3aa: CASSYGGYGELFF
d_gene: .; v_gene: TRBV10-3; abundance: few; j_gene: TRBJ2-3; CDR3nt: TGTGCCATCAGTGAGTCAGAAAGGGGACCGGTCACAGATACGCAGTATTTT; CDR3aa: CAISESERGPVTDTQYF
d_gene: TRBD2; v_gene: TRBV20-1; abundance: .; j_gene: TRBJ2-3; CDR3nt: TGCAGTGCTAATCTCGCTAGCGGGGGATCCACAGATACGCAGTATTTT; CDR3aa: CSANLASGGSTDTQYF
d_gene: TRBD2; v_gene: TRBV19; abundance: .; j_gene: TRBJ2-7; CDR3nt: TGTGCCAGTAGTAAAGGGACTAGCGGGAGACCCTACGAGCAGTACTTC; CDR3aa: CASSKGTSGRPYEQYF
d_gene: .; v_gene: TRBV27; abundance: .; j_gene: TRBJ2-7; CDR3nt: TGTGCCAGCAGTTTAAAAGGGCAGTACTACGAGCAGTACTTC; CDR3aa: CASSLKGQYYEQYF
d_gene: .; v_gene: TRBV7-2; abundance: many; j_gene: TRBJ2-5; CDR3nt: TGTGCCAGCTCGCCTCAGGTGTCTCAAGAGACCCAGTACTTC; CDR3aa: CASSPQVSQETQYF
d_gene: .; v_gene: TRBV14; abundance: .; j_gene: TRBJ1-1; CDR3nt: TGTGCCAGCAGCCATGCCCGGGGAACTGAAGCTTTCTTT; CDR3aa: CASSHARGTEAFF
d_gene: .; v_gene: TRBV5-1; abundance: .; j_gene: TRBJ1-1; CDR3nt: TGCGCCAGCAGCTTTGCGACGGGCACTGAAGCTTTCTTT; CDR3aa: CASSFATGTEAFF
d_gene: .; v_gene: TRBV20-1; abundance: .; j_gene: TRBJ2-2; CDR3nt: TGCAGTGCTAGAGATCCCAGGGCTAACACCGGGGAGCCGTTTTTT; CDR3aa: CSARDPRANTGEPFF
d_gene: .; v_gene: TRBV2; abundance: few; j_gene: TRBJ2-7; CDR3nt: TGTGCCAGCAAGGGGCTTCTGCACGAGCAGTACTTC; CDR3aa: CASKGLLHEQYF
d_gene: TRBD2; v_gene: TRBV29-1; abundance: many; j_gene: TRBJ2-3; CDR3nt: TGCAGCGTTAAAGTGACTAGCGACCGCACAGATACGCAGTATTTT; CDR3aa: CSVKVTSDRTDTQYF
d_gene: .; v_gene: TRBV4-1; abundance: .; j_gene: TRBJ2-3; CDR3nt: TGCGCCAGCAGTCAAATCACTAGCAGGGGAGGGTCTACGCAGTATTTT; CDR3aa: CASSQITSRGGSTQYF
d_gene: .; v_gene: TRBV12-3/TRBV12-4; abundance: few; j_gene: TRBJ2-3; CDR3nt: TGTGCCAGCAGTTTCAGCTTGCCCGGGCGGCTCACAGATACGCAGTATTTT; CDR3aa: CASSFSLPGRLTDTQYF
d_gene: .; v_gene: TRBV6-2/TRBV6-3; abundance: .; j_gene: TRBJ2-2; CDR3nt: TGTGCCAGCAAGGGACAATCAGACACCGGGGAGCTGTTTTTT; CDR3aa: CASKGQSDTGELFF
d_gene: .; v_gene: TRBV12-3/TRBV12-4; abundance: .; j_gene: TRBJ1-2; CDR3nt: TGTGCCAGCAGTTTCTACGATTCGGTCGCGGGACGGACCCCCTTTTATGGCTACACCTTC; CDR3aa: CASSFYDSVAGRTPFYGYTF
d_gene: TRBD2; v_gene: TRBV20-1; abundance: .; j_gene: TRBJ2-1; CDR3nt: TGCAGTGCTAGAGATCCCAGCGGGAGGTCGTACAATGAGCAGTTCTTC; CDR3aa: CSARDPSGRSYNEQFF
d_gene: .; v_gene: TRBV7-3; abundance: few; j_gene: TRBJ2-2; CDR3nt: TGTGCCAGCAGCTCCCAAGGCTACACCGGGGAGCTGTTTTTT; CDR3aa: CASSSQGYTGELFF
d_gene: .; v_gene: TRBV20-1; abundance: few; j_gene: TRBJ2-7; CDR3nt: TGCAGTGCGCCGTATATGGACAGCGTCCACGAGCAGTACTTC; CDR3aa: CSAPYMDSVHEQYF
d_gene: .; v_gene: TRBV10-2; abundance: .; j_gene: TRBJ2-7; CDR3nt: TGCGCCAGCAGAACAGAGGGAGTAAGCGACGAGCAGTACTTC; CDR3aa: CASRTEGVSDEQYF
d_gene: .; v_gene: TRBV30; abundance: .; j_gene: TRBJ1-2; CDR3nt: TGTGCCTGGGGACGGGACAACTATGGCTACACCTTC; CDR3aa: CAWGRDNYGYTF
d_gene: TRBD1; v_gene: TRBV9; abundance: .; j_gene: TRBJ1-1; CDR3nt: TGTGCCAGCAGCGTAGCTCATTTGGGGACAGACACTGAAGCTTTCTTT; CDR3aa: CASSVAHLGTDTEAFF
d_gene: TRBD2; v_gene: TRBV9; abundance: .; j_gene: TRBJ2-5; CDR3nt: TGTGCCAGCACCCCTATAGCGGGAGGGCCAGGAGAGACCCAGTACTTC; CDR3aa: CASTPIAGGPGETQYF
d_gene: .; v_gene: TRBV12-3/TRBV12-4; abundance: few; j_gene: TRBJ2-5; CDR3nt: TGTGCCAGTGGGGGGGGCCCCCAAGAGACCCAGTACTTC; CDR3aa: CASGGGPQETQYF
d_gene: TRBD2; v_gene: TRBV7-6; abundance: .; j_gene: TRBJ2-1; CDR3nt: TGTGCCAGCAGCTTACCGGGGGGGCATGAGCAGTTCTTC; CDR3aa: CASSLPGGHEQFF
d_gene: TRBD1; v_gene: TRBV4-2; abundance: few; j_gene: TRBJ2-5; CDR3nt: TGTGCCAGCAGCCAAGAACAATGGACAGGCCAAGAGACCCAGTACTTC; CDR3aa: CASSQEQWTGQETQYF
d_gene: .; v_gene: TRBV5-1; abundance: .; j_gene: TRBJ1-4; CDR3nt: TGCGCCAGCAGCCCGAGGGGCTCGGATGAAAAACCGTTTTTT; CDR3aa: CASSPRGSDEKPFF
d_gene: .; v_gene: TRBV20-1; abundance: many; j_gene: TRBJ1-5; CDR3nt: TGCAGTGCTAGGCGGGGAAATCAGCCCCAGCATTTT; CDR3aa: CSARRGNQPQHF
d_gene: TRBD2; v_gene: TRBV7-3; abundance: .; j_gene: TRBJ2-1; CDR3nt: TGTGCCAGCAGCTCCTCACCCGGCGGGGGCTCCTACAATGAGCAGTTCTTC; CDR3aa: CASSSSPGGGSYNEQFF